This T cell receptor beta chain is from a study of T cell clonality in common variable immunodeficiency. V lost 5 bases and J lost 4, with 17 bases in between. CDR3 length: 15 residues. Germline lookup yields CDR1 SGHTA and CDR2 FQGNSA. Study-level results: Reportedly, TCR beta sequences from common variable immunodeficiency showed fewer deletions and N-nucleotide insertions. Shared TCRbeta clones were fewer between CVID subjects than controls.

Clones were sequenced by immunoSEQ multiplex PCR, and TCRdb holds only the in-frame ones, with some missing. This sample comprises tens of thousands of clones, none seen once only. This clone was observed many times. Its antigen is unknown. The sequence runs out 3 residues before the end of the CDR3; the remainder is reconstructed from the germline J gene. Each donor provided about 5 to 8 ml of heparinized whole blood. The sequencing sample was made of peripheral blood mononuclear cells. The chain joins TRBV7-2 to TRBJ2-5; D uncertain. The sequence was collected from a person aged 18 to 75 in good health. The CDR3 reads CASSRGSGGGETQYF. The DNA read from the CDR3 is TGTGCCAGCAGCCGTGGGTCGGGTGGCGGAGAGACC.